The 6 T cell receptor beta chains given below trace back to one sample, sequenced in a study of cytomegalovirus exposure and HLA in healthy donors. PCR primers comprised 60 Vbeta and 13 Jbeta primers. Generated by immunoSEQ multiplex PCR, the TCRdb table keeps only in-frame clones and is missing some. The table has some 140,000 clones, about 80% seen once; the top ten hold around 13%. Sequenced: PBMCs. The receptors derive from a man younger than 40 in good health and CMV-seropositive.

The chain combines TRBV9 with TRBJ2-2; D is perhaps TRBD2 (7 bases). Trimming shortened V by 3 bases and J by 4 bases, and 19 bases separated the two germline ends. Germline V gene data show CDR1 as SGDLS and CDR2 as YYNGEE. This CDR3 comprises 17 residues. The CDR3: CASSAPGASGRTGELFF. The CDR3 bases are TGTGCCAGCAGCGCCCCAGGGGCTAGCGGACGCACCGGGGAGCTGTTTTTT.

The CDR3 DNA follows: TGTGCCAGCAGTGGACTAGCGGGTCAGAGCTCCTACGAGCAGTACTTC. Translating it yields CASSGLAGQSSYEQYF. The V call is TRBV7-9, the J call TRBJ2-5; 11 bases fit TRBD2. Gene TRBJ2-7 matches the end of the DNA better, so the J call may be wrong. Germline loops: CDR1 SEHNR, CDR2 FQNEAQ (reference sequence). CDR3 size: 16 residues.

This chain links TRBV7-8 with TRBJ1-4; 8 bases map to TRBD1. The junction had 9 bases not matched to a gene; V was cut back by 1 base and J by 8 bases. This CDR3 comprises 16 residues. The germline CDR1 and CDR2 sequences are SGHVS and FQNEAQ. CDR3 bases: TGTGCCAGCAGCTTAGAGGACAGGGTAGGCAACGAAAAACTGTTTTTT. Translation: CASSLEDRVGNEKLFF.

V and J are TRBV28 and TRBJ2-7; 8 positions match TRBD1. With V trimmed by 6 bases and J by 3 bases, 7 bases remained unmatched. Germline loops: CDR1 MDHEN, CDR2 SYDVKM. The CDR3 length is 14 residues. The CDR3 DNA follows: TGTGCCAGCAGGACGACAGGGGTCCTCTACGAGCAGTACTTC. This sequence encodes CASRTTGVLYEQYF.

CDR3 loop: CASSLTGGTEETQYF. DNA for the CDR3: TGCGCCAGCAGCTTAACAGGGGGCACGGAAGAGACCCAGTACTTC. J is TRBJ2-5 and V is TRBV5-1; 9 bases line up with TRBD1. The CDR3 length is 15 residues. Germline V gives CDR1 SGHRS, CDR2 YFSETQ. With 2 bases clipped from V and 3 bases from J, the junction kept 5 bases outside the gene matches.

The V call is TRBV10-3, the J call TRBJ1-1; 9 bases match TRBD1. The V and J ends lost 7 bases and 1 base, in that order; junction bases with no gene match: 7. Germline CDR1 ENHRY, CDR2 SYGVKD. The length of the CDR3 is 15 residues. CDR3 in DNA: TGTGCCATCACAACAGGGGGCCGGGAGAACACTGAAGCTTTCTTT. As protein: CAITTGGRENTEAFF.